The rows below give T cell receptor beta chains drawn from one sample of a study of somatic mutations in cytotoxic T cells in rheumatoid arthritis. Produced via immunoSEQ multiplex PCR; TCRdb's table is partial and in-frame only. The sample yields approximately 3,200 clones, less than 85% seen once. The sequencing input was CD8+ T cells sorted from blood. The receptor set was obtained from a middle-aged man with rheumatoid arthritis. Both conserved end residues are part of each CDR3. A D gene is named only where the DNA matches it firmly. Clone size, where shown, is once, few, many, or a class for clones that have expanded.

>once|TRBV28|TRBJ2-7|TRBD1
CASSDRGRSYEQYF
TGTGCCAGCAGTGACAGGGGGCGCTCCTACGAGCAGTACTTC
>-|TRBV7-9|TRBJ2-5|-
CASNLKGKEETQYF
TGTGCCAGCAACCTAAAGGGGAAAGAGGAGACCCAGTACTTC
>-|TRBV27|TRBJ2-1|-
CASSRYNEQFF
TGTGCCAGCAGTCGCTACAATGAGCAGTTCTTC
>-|TRBV4-3|TRBJ2-7|TRBD2
CASSQDRGLAGGEQYF
TGCGCCAGCAGCCAAGATCGTGGACTAGCGGGGGGGGAGCAGTACTTC
>-|TRBV9|TRBJ1-1|TRBD1
CASSGDRAGSFF
TGTGCCAGCAGCGGCGACAGGGCCGGGTCTTTCTTT
>once|TRBV7-9|TRBJ1-2|-
CASSPPEAVYGYTF
TGTGCCAGCAGCCCCCCGGAGGCGGTGTATGGCTACACCTTC
>-|TRBV7-9|TRBJ1-4|TRBD1
CASSLGYRGQANEKLFF
TGTGCCAGCAGCTTAGGGTACAGGGGGCAGGCTAATGAAAAACTGTTTTTT
>-|TRBV27|TRBJ2-2|-
CASSQGLTGELFF
TGTGCCAGCAGCCAGGGGTTGACCGGGGAGCTGTTTTTT
>-|TRBV10-3|TRBJ2-1|TRBD2
CAISPLAGILFNEQFF
TGTGCCATCAGTCCCTTAGCGGGAATCCTTTTTAATGAGCAGTTCTTC
>-|TRBV18|TRBJ1-1|-
CASSPQGENTEAFF
TGTGCCAGCTCACCACAGGGAGAGAACACTGAAGCTTTCTTT
>few|TRBV7-3|TRBJ2-3|TRBD2
CASSSGAGAADTQYF
TGTGCCAGCAGCTCTGGAGCGGGAGCGGCGGATACGCAGTATTTT
>-|TRBV9|TRBJ1-2|-
CASSLPLSAEGYGYTF
TGTGCCAGCAGCCTCCCCCTGAGCGCCGAGGGCTATGGCTACACCTTC
>-|TRBV15|TRBJ2-3|TRBD2
CATSTGTTPPDTQYF
TGTGCCACCAGCACCGGGACTACTCCACCAGATACGCAGTATTTT
>-|TRBV30|TRBJ1-4|TRBD1
CAWGQGINEKLFF
TGTGCCTGGGGACAGGGAATTAATGAAAAACTGTTTTTT
>-|TRBV9|TRBJ2-1|-
CASSVGFRGNEQFF
TGTGCCAGCAGCGTAGGGTTCAGAGGAAATGAGCAGTTCTTC
>-|TRBV4-1|TRBJ2-3|TRBD2
CASSLPWGLAGYSMRTDTQYF
TGCGCCAGCAGCCTCCCCTGGGGGCTAGCGGGATACTCTATGCGCACAGATACGCAGTATTTT
>once|TRBV18|TRBJ1-2|TRBD1
CASSLPWDRPSYGYTF
TGTGCCAGCTCACTCCCTTGGGACAGGCCCTCCTATGGCTACACCTTC
>-|TRBV5-4|TRBJ1-5|TRBD1
CASSPTGDPNQPQHF
TGCGCCAGCAGCCCAACAGGGGACCCTAATCAGCCCCAGCATTTT
>-|TRBV28|TRBJ1-2|-
CASSLGAYGYTF
TGTGCCAGCAGTCTAGGTGCATATGGCTACACCTTC
>-|TRBV5-4|TRBJ1-1|TRBD1
CASSQQQGLGTEAFF
TGTGCCAGCAGCCAACAACAGGGGCTGGGCACTGAAGCTTTCTTT